Detailed here is one TCR beta chain. The sample is drawn from a study of control samples from healthy donors and cancer patients. CDR3 size: 14 residues. The germline V gene encodes CDR1 SNHLY and CDR2 FYNNEI. Trimming took 6 bases from V and 4 from J, leaving 15 bases between them. Sequenced by immunoSEQ multiplex PCR; TCRdb stores in-frame clones only, minus some. The sample yields just under 60,000 clones, under 95% seen once. The sample consisted of PBMCs. This chain connects TRBV2 to TRBJ1-2, with D tentatively TRBD1 (5 bases). The clonotype comes from a man aged 35-49 years with colorectal cancer. CDR3 sequence: CASRRSGTLYGYTF. The CDR3 DNA reads as TGTGCCAGCAGGCGCTCCGGGACTCTCTATGGCTACACCTTC.